The 30 T cell receptor beta chains presented below share a single source sample, sequenced in a study of cytomegalovirus exposure and HLA in healthy donors. PCR employed 60 Vbeta and 13 Jbeta primers. Assay used: immunoSEQ multiplex PCR; TCRdb lists only in-frame clones, some missing. Of under 200,000 clones in the sample, about 12% were seen once. The sample consisted of PBMCs. The source of these receptors is a man between 50 and 59 years old in good health and CMV-seropositive.

This clone was detected only a few times. The V and J genes are TRBV7-8 and TRBJ1-2; 7 bases are shared with TRBD1. CDR3 length: 17 residues. The germline V gene encodes CDR1 SGHVS and CDR2 FQNEAQ. Trimming cost V 4 bases and J 2 bases; bases outside gene matches: 13. CDR3 nucleotides: TGTGCCAGCAGCTCTTGGGGGACGGGACAGCAGAACTATGGCTACACCTTC. Translation gives CASSSWGTGQQNYGYTF.

This clone was seen a handful of times. This chain joins TRBV5-1 and TRBJ1-1, with 7 bases fitting TRBD1. The CDR3 is 13 residues long. The V gene end was trimmed by 0 bases and the J gene end by 8 bases; junction bases not matched to a gene: 4. CDR1 SGHRS and CDR2 YFSETQ come from the germline V gene. CDR3 bases: TGCGCCAGCAGCTTGGGGGGACAGCTAGAAGCTTTCTTT. Amino acid sequence: CASSLGGQLEAFF.

The genes are TRBV5-1 and TRBJ1-2; D gene unclear. This CDR3 contains 13 residues. V lost 0 bases to trimming and J lost 2 bases, with 5 bases between them. Germline V lookup: CDR1 SGHRS, CDR2 YFSETQ. Here the CDR3 reads CASSLGGNYGYTF. The CDR3 DNA sequence: TGCGCCAGCAGCTTGGGAGGGAACTATGGCTACACCTTC.

This clone was found a few times. The gene calls are TRBV30 and TRBJ1-1; 7 positions match TRBD1. Germline V lookup: CDR1 GTSNPN, CDR2 SVGIG (reference sequence). The CDR3 covers 15 residues. Losses at the gene ends were 1 base for V and 0 bases for J; bases not matched to a gene: 5. The CDR3 loop reads CAWSDRDSMNTEAFF. CDR3 bases: TGTGCCTGGAGTGACCGGGACAGCATGAACACTGAAGCTTTCTTT. Complete variable domain (other parts from reference TRBV30 and TRBJ1-1): SQTIHQWPATLVQPVGSPLSLECTVEGTSNPNLYWYRQAAGRGLQLLFYSVGIGQISSEVPQNLSASRPQDRQFILSSKKLLLSDSGFYLCAWSDRDSMNTEAFFGQGTRLTVV.

This clone was seen a few times. V usage is TRBV6-6 and J usage is TRBJ2-5; D unresolved. Germline V gives CDR1 MNHNY, CDR2 SVGAGI (reference sequence). The germline V and J ends were trimmed by 2 bases and 1 base, with 5 bases remaining between them. The CDR3 spans 13 residues. CDR3 amino acids: CASSYPLQETQYF. Written as DNA, the CDR3 is TGTGCCAGCAGTTACCCCCTCCAAGAGACCCAGTACTTC.

This clone showed up just a few times. The chain couples TRBV19 to TRBJ1-2; D might be TRBD1 (5 bases). CDR3 length equals 12 residues. Germline V CDR1 and CDR2: LNHDA, SQIVND (reference sequence). Trimming removed 7 bases at V and 5 bases at J, with 11 bases between. CDR3 residues: CASMTEPYGYTF. CDR3 DNA sequence: TGTGCCAGTATGACAGAACCGTATGGCTACACCTTC.

This sequence joins TRBV2 and TRBJ1-6, with TRBD1 matching 11 bases. The germline CDR1 and CDR2 sequences are SNHLY and FYNNEI. V lost 6 bases to trimming and J lost 7 bases; unmatched junction nucleotides: 8. The CDR3 extends over 16 amino acids. The CDR3 DNA reads as TGTGCCAGCAGACCCGGGACAGGGGGTCTCAATTCACCCCTCCACTTT. Translation: CASRPGTGGLNSPLHF.

This clone was found a few times. This chain connects TRBV29-1 to TRBJ2-6; maybe TRBD1 (6 bases). Trimming removed 4 bases from V and 4 bases from J, with 14 bases in between. Germline CDR1 SQVTM, CDR2 ANQGSEA. The CDR3 extends over 15 amino acids. The CDR3 spells CSVGGLGAGANVLTF. The CDR3 DNA follows: TGCAGCGTTGGGGGGTTGGGGGCAGGGGCCAACGTCCTGACTTTC.

The V call is TRBV7-2, the J call TRBJ2-5; D gene unclear. The V end lost 5 bases, the J end lost 7 bases, and 11 bases lay between the germline ends. CDR1 is SGHTA, CDR2 FQGNSA, per germline. The CDR3 is made up of 12 amino acids. CDR3 sequence (DNA): TGTGCCAGCAGCAGCCCGGGTGCGACCCAGTACTTC. The encoded protein is CASSSPGATQYF.

The rearrangement joins TRBV11-3 to TRBJ2-7; D call uncertain. V gave up 2 bases and J gave up 0 bases, with 14 bases separating them. CDR1 SGHNT and CDR2 YENEEA come from the germline V gene. This CDR3 region has 16 residues. DNA for the CDR3: TGTGCCAGCAGCTTAAACAGAAAAAGAGTCTCCTACGAGCAGTACTTC. Its protein is CASSLNRKRVSYEQYF.

The chain links TRBV7-9 to TRBJ1-1; D is unclear. The CDR3 spans 15 residues. V dropped 0 bases and J dropped 1 base, with 9 bases sitting between them. Looked up from germline, CDR1 is SEHNR and CDR2 is FQNEAQ (reference sequence). CDR3 sequence: CASSLALRQNTEAFF. DNA of the CDR3: TGTGCCAGCAGCTTAGCGCTCAGGCAGAACACTGAAGCTTTCTTT.

This clone was detected only a few times. The rearrangement links TRBV2 to TRBJ2-2; 8 nucleotides match TRBD1. The V gene end was trimmed by 4 bases and the J gene end by 6 bases; junction bases not matched to a gene: 4. The CDR3 runs to 14 residues. Per the germline V gene, CDR1 is SNHLY and CDR2 is FYNNEI. This chain's CDR3 is CASSGQGAAGELFF. The DNA of the CDR3 is TGTGCCAGCAGTGGGCAGGGGGCGGCCGGGGAGCTGTTTTTT. Full variable domain (rest looked up from reference TRBV2 and TRBJ2-2): EPEVTQTPSHQVTQMGQEVILRCVPISNHLYFYWYRQILGQKVEFLVSFYNNEISEKSEIFDDQFSVERPDGSNFTLKIRSTKLEDSAMYFCASSGQGAAGELFFGEGSRLTVL.

This sequence joins TRBV11-3 and TRBJ1-1; D gene uncertain. The length of the CDR3 is 12 residues. V lost 4 bases and J 7 bases, leaving 10 bases between the germline ends. Germline V gene data show CDR1 as SGHNT and CDR2 as YENEEA. Here the CDR3 reads CASSSRRDEAFF. The CDR3 region has the DNA TGTGCCAGCAGCTCACGACGGGATGAAGCTTTCTTT.

The rearrangement uses TRBV19 and TRBJ1-6; 9 bases agree with TRBD1. V gave up 1 base and J gave up 6 bases; unmatched junction bases: 4. The V gene's germline CDR1 is LNHDA and CDR2 SQIVND (reference sequence). This CDR3 comprises 16 residues. The CDR3 loop reads CASSIARTGANSPLHF. In nucleotides, the CDR3 is TGTGCCAGTAGTATAGCCCGGACAGGGGCTAATTCACCCCTCCACTTT.

This clone was seen only a few times. The chain employs TRBV10-1 and TRBJ2-7; tentative D call: TRBD2 (6 bases). CDR1 WNHNN and CDR2 SYGVQD come from the germline V gene (reference sequence). This CDR3 is built from 15 residues. Trimming pared 6 bases from V and 3 bases from J, leaving 18 bases between. The DNA for the CDR3 is TGCGCCAGCAGGGGTGACTGGGGGGAGGTCTACGAGCAGTACGTC. It codes for CASRGDWGEVYEQYV.

The DNA of the CDR3 is TGCGCCAGCAGCTTTAGCGGGGGGTCCTACAATGAGCAGTTCTTC. It codes for CASSFSGGSYNEQFF. V gene TRBV5-1 combines with J gene TRBJ2-1; TRBD2 matches at 10 bases. This CDR3 is built from 15 residues. The ends lost 2 bases at V and 1 base at J; junction bases unmatched: 0. Germline loops: CDR1 SGHRS, CDR2 YFSETQ.

The chain is built from TRBV5-1 and TRBJ2-7; D is perhaps TRBD1 (8 bases). The CDR3 extends over 15 amino acids. Per the germline V gene, CDR1 is SGHRS and CDR2 is YFSETQ. V was cut by 0 bases and J by 4 bases, with 14 bases left in between. CDR3 protein: CASSLGGQGGYEQYV. In DNA, the CDR3 is TGCGCCAGCAGCTTGGGAGGACAGGGAGGGTACGAGCAGTACGTC.

The chain carries TRBV15 and TRBJ1-4, with D uncertain. Trimming shortened V by 2 bases and J by 7 bases, and 14 bases separated the two germline ends. CDR1 LNHNV and CDR2 YYDKDF come from the germline V gene (reference sequence). The CDR3 consists of 15 residues. The chain's CDR3 is CATSRNGLGSEKLFF. CDR3 sequence (DNA): TGTGCCACCAGCAGAAACGGCCTAGGGAGTGAAAAACTGTTTTTT.

J is TRBJ2-1 and V is TRBV5-4; D ambiguous. This CDR3 is 14 amino acids long. V lost 6 bases and J 7 bases, leaving 17 bases between the germline ends. Germline CDR1 SGHNT, CDR2 YYREEE (reference sequence). Here the CDR3 DNA reads TGTGCCAGCAACTCCCGGCCCAGGATAAATGAGCAGTTCTTC. It specifies CASNSRPRINEQFF.

The V and J genes are TRBV2 and TRBJ2-3; D possibly corresponds to TRBD1 (6 bases). Trimming removed 1 base from V and 1 base from J, with 6 bases in between. The CDR3 has 14 residues. Germline CDR1 SNHLY, CDR2 FYNNEI. This CDR3 reads CASSEDRGTDTQYF. In DNA form, the CDR3 reads TGTGCCAGCAGTGAAGACAGGGGCACAGATACGCAGTATTTT.

This clone turned up a few times. This sequence joins TRBV10-3 and TRBJ1-6; the D gene is possibly TRBD1 (6 bases). Germline V lookup: CDR1 ENHRY, CDR2 SYGVKD. Trimming pared 7 bases from V and 10 bases from J, leaving 20 bases between. The CDR3 totals 15 residues. The CDR3 DNA is TGTGCCATCACCCAGGGGTTGGAGATGGGGTCACCCCTCCACTTT. Translating it yields CAITQGLEMGSPLHF.

V gene TRBV7-9 combines with J gene TRBJ2-3; 12 nucleotides agree with TRBD2. CDR1 and CDR2 (germline): SEHNR, FQNEAQ (reference sequence). There are 15 residues in the CDR3. With V trimmed by 6 bases and J by 4 bases, 5 bases remained unmatched. CDR3 DNA sequence: TGTGCCAGCAGGTTGACTAGCGGGGGTCCAGATACGCAGTATTTT. It codes for CASRLTSGGPDTQYF. The entire variable domain, with the rest obtained from reference TRBV7-9 and TRBJ2-3, is as follows: DTGVSQNPRHKITKRGQNVTFRCDPISEHNRLYWYRQTLGQGPEFLTYFQNEAQLEKSRLLSDRFSAERPKGSFSTLEIQRTEQGDSAMYLCASRLTSGGPDTQYFGPGTRLTVL.

This clone occurred a few times. This chain's CDR3 is CASRSSGEEGVYGYTF. For the CDR3, the DNA is TGTGCCAGCAGGTCCTCGGGGGAGGAAGGCGTCTATGGCTACACCTTC. The chain recombines TRBV5-6 with TRBJ1-2; tentative D call: TRBD1 (5 bases). The germline CDR1 and CDR2 sequences are SGHDT and YYEEEE. Trimming shortened V by 5 bases and J by 4 bases, and 21 bases separated the two germline ends. The CDR3 is 16 residues long.

This clone was counted only a few times. The rearrangement links TRBV7-2 to TRBJ1-2, with 9 bases aligning to TRBD1. The trim removed 1 base at V and 7 bases at J, leaving 1 base unmatched. The CDR3 is 13 amino acids. Per the germline V gene, CDR1 is SGHTA and CDR2 is FQGNSA. CDR3 amino acids: CASSLEQGAGYTF. The CDR3 DNA reads TGTGCCAGCAGCTTAGAACAGGGGGCTGGCTACACCTTC.

This clone was observed a handful of times. This rearrangement joins TRBV6-5 to TRBJ1-1; 7 nucleotides line up with TRBD1. The CDR3 loop spans 16 amino acids. The germline V gene has CDR1 MNHEY and CDR2 SVGAGI. The V and J ends lost 2 bases and 6 bases, in that order; junction bases with no gene match: 12. CDR3 nucleotide sequence: TGTGCCAGCAGTTACCGGACAGGTCGTGCCCCCCCTGAAGCTTTCTTT. It codes for CASSYRTGRAPPEAFF.

This clone was picked up a small number of times. The J gene is TRBJ2-3, the V gene TRBV21-1; the D call TRBD2 from the table was never checked on the DNA. TRBV21-1 is tagged as a pseudogene. CDR3 length: 13 amino acids. CDR3 residues: CASSKRGADTQYF. The CDR3 DNA reads TGTGCCAGCAGCAAACGCGGCGCAGATACGCAGTATTTT.

The genes are TRBV11-3 and TRBJ1-2, with D unclear. This CDR3 is 14 amino acids long. V was trimmed by 4 bases and J by 8 bases, leaving 17 bases between them. Germline lookup yields CDR1 SGHNT and CDR2 YENEEA. The CDR3 DNA reads as TGTGCCAGCAGCTCCCCGAGCAGGCCTGCGGGCTACACCTTC. It translates to CASSSPSRPAGYTF.

Only a few counts were recorded for this clone. The chain's CDR3 is CASSQSTNEKLFF. CDR3 bases: TGTGCCAGCAGCCAGTCAACTAATGAAAAACTGTTTTTT. This sequence joins TRBV7-9 and TRBJ1-4; D unresolved. Germline CDR1 and CDR2: SEHNR and FQNEAQ (reference sequence). This CDR3 is 13 amino acids long. The V end was cut by 5 bases, the J end by 0 bases, with 4 bases between.

The chain uses TRBV6-5 and TRBJ1-6, with TRBD1 as a possible D gene (5 bases). The CDR3 spans 16 residues. The V gene's germline CDR1 is MNHEY and CDR2 SVGAGI. With 4 bases removed from V and 7 bases from J, the gap between germline ends came to 17 bases. The CDR3 DNA is TGTGCCAGCAGTTTACAGGCCACCCCGACCAATTCACCCCTCCACTTT. Its protein product is CASSLQATPTNSPLHF.

This clone showed up just a few times. This chain connects TRBV6-5 to TRBJ1-5; 7 nucleotides line up with TRBD1. With V trimmed by 4 bases and J by 2 bases, 5 bases remained unmatched. Germline V lookup: CDR1 MNHEY, CDR2 SVGAGI. This CDR3 comprises 15 residues. The CDR3: CASSSTGDGNQPQHF. CDR3 DNA sequence: TGTGCCAGCAGTTCTACAGGGGATGGCAATCAGCCCCAGCATTTT.